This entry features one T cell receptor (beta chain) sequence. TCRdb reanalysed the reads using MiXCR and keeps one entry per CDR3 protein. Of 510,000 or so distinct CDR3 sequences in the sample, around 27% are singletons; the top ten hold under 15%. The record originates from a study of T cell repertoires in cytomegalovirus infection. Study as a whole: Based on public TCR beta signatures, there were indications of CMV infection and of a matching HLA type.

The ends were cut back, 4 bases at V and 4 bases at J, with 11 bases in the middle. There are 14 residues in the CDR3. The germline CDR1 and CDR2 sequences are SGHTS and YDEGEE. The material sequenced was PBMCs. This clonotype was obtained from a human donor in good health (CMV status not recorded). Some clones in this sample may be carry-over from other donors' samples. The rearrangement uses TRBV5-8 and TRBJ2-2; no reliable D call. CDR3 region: CASSPVKGTGELFF. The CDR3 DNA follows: TGTGCCAGCAGCCCCGTGAAAGGCACCGGGGAGCTGTTTTTT.